The clone carrying this TCR beta chain occurred a few times. What it binds is unknown. Via CD45RO/CCR7/CD25/CD127/CD95/CD27, cells of the CD4+ naive, central memory, regulatory and stem cell-like memory subsets were sorted. Every sorted population was more than 95% pure. The V segment lost 5 bases and the J segment 2 bases; nucleotides outside the gene matches: 13. The CDR3 covers 17 residues. CDR1 is SEHNR and CDR2 is FQNEAQ in the germline V gene (reference sequence). The data were taken from a study of beta chain features in type 1 diabetes. Overall study results and limits: Compared to healthy donors, patients appeared to have naive, central memory and Treg TCRB repertoires that were more alike. All four CD4+ subsets from Type 1 diabetes patients carried moderately but significantly shorter TCRB CDR3s.

TCRB transcripts that were expressed got sequenced, as all of the isolated RNA had been reverse transcribed. Sequencing was performed with immunoSEQ multiplex PCR; in TCRdb, only in-frame clones are kept and a portion is missing. The top ten hold roughly 0.75% of the sample, which has under 150,000 clones, approximately 9% seen once. The sequenced sample consisted of central memory CD4+ T cells from blood. The genes are TRBV7-9 and TRBJ2-3; 7 positions agree with TRBD2. The clonotype was recovered from a man aged 30 to 39 with type 1 diabetes. CDR3 sequence (DNA): TGTGCCAGCAGCCCGAGGGAGCGGGGACCGACCACAGATACGCAGTATTTT. Translating it yields CASSPRERGPTTDTQYF.